This T cell receptor beta chain was recovered during a study of response to subunit inactivated influenza vaccine. Points from the study as a whole: Each seasonal influenza vaccination recruits few new T cells, the authors suggested.

Germline CDR1 SGHRS, CDR2 YFSETQ. The V and J ends lost 0 bases and 2 bases respectively, with 12 bases between them. The CDR3 is made up of 16 amino acids. TCRdb fed the RT-PCR reads into MiXCR, producing one record per CDR3 protein. The data show 500,000 to 600,000 distinct CDR3 sequences, with roughly 12% seen just once and more than 8.5% held by the top ten. A few counts support this clonotype. Its antigen is unidentified. The clonotype originates from a middle-aged man who received an inactivated influenza vaccine. J is TRBJ2-1 and V is TRBV5-1; possible D gene TRBD2, 6 bases. This specimen consisted of PBMCs from blood, obtained on the day of vaccination. In DNA form, the CDR3 reads TGCGCCAGCAGCTTGGCAGCCGGGAGCACCTACAATGAGCAGTTCTTC. Amino acid sequence: CASSLAAGSTYNEQFF.